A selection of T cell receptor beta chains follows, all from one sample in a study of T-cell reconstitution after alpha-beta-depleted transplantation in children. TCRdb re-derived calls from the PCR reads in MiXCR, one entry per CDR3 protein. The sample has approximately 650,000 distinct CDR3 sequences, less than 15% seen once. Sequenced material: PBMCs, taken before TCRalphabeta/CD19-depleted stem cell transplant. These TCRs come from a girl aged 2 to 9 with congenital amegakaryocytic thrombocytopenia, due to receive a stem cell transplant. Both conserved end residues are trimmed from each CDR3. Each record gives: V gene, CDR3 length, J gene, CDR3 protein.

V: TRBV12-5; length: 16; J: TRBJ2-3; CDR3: ASGLEGKNELSTDTQY
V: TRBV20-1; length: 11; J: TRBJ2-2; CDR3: SAGGKNTGELF
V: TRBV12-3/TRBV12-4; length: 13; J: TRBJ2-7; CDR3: ASRLGLAESYEQY
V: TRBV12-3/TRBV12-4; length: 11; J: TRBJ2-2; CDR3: ASSPNPAGELF
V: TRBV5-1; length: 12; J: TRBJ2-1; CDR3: ASSLVTLANEQF
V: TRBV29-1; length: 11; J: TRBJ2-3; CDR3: SVVGRATDTQY
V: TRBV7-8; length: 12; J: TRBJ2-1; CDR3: ASRQGLANNEQF
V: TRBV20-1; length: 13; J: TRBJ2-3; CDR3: SASYGGGITDTQY
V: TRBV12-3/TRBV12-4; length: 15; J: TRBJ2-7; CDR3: ASSPRPPGTSFYEQY
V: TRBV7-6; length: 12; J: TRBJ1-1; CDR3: ASSLYGANTEAF
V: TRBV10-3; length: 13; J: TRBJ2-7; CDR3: ATSLTGQGSYEQY
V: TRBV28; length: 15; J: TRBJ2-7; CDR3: ASTGIHIISGAYEQY
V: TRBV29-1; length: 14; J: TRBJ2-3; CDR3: SVLGGSSAARDTQY
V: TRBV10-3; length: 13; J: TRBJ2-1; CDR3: AISEGLAGVGEQF